This is a list of T cell receptor beta chains from one sample in a study of T cell repertoires in cytomegalovirus infection. TCRdb re-derived calls from the reads in MiXCR, one entry per CDR3 protein. The sample lists 680,000 or so distinct CDR3 sequences, around a third occurring once. No antigen has been identified for these receptors. Sample: cultured PBMCs, taken from culture after CMV antigen stimulation. These receptors were obtained from a human donor in good health (CMV status not recorded). Some clones in this sample may be carry-over from other donors' samples. Both conserved end residues are part of each CDR3. Fields, in order: J gene, D gene, V gene, clone size, CDR3 protein, CDR3 DNA. D genes are given only for firm matches. Clone size, where shown, is once, few, many, or a class for clones that have expanded.

J gene: TRBJ2-7; D gene: TRBD2; V gene: TRBV20-1; clone size: -; CDR3 protein: CSAKVTSGGLYEQYF; CDR3 DNA: TGCAGTGCTAAAGTAACTAGCGGGGGCCTCTACGAGCAGTACTTC
J gene: TRBJ2-3; D gene: -; V gene: TRBV4-2; clone size: -; CDR3 protein: CASSQSIVVGSSGTDTQYF; CDR3 DNA: TGTGCCAGCAGCCAGTCAATCGTGGTCGGGAGTAGTGGCACAGATACGCAGTATTTT
J gene: TRBJ2-2; D gene: -; V gene: TRBV12-3/TRBV12-4; clone size: -; CDR3 protein: CASSSDPGNTGELFF; CDR3 DNA: TGTGCCAGCAGTTCTGATCCAGGGAACACCGGGGAGCTGTTTTTT
J gene: TRBJ2-1; D gene: TRBD2; V gene: TRBV20-1; clone size: few; CDR3 protein: CSASRPSGRANEQFF; CDR3 DNA: TGCAGTGCTAGTAGGCCTAGCGGGAGGGCAAATGAGCAGTTCTTC
J gene: TRBJ2-5; D gene: TRBD2; V gene: TRBV28; clone size: -; CDR3 protein: CASSLAGEPPLETQYF; CDR3 DNA: TGTGCCAGCAGTTTGGCGGGGGAGCCTCCCCTCGAGACCCAGTACTTC
J gene: TRBJ2-1; D gene: -; V gene: TRBV6-2/TRBV6-3; clone size: -; CDR3 protein: CASSLFARFYNEQFF; CDR3 DNA: TGTGCCAGCAGCCTTTTCGCTCGGTTCTACAATGAGCAGTTCTTC
J gene: TRBJ2-1; D gene: TRBD2; V gene: TRBV7-9; clone size: -; CDR3 protein: CASSYRTSGSLLF; CDR3 DNA: TGTGCCAGCAGCTACAGGACTAGCGGGAGCCTTCTCTTC
J gene: TRBJ2-7; D gene: TRBD1; V gene: TRBV6-5; clone size: many; CDR3 protein: CASSYARTGGSYEQYF; CDR3 DNA: TGTGCCAGCAGTTACGCCCGGACAGGGGGGTCCTACGAGCAGTACTTC
J gene: TRBJ2-5; D gene: -; V gene: TRBV20-1; clone size: -; CDR3 protein: CSAAVGPETQYF; CDR3 DNA: TGCAGTGCTGCGGTGGGCCCAGAGACCCAGTACTTC
J gene: TRBJ2-1; D gene: TRBD2; V gene: TRBV9; clone size: once; CDR3 protein: CVSSASGSGYNEQFF; CDR3 DNA: TGTGTCAGCAGCGCTAGCGGGAGTGGCTACAATGAGCAGTTCTTC
J gene: TRBJ2-1; D gene: -; V gene: TRBV4-1; clone size: -; CDR3 protein: CASSQVSLAQEQFF; CDR3 DNA: TGCGCCAGCAGCCAAGTCTCACTAGCCCAGGAGCAGTTCTTC
J gene: TRBJ1-5; D gene: -; V gene: TRBV12-3/TRBV12-4; clone size: -; CDR3 protein: CASRYTGHQPQHF; CDR3 DNA: TGTGCCAGCAGGTATACAGGGCATCAGCCCCAGCATTTT
J gene: TRBJ2-7; D gene: TRBD2; V gene: TRBV5-1; clone size: once; CDR3 protein: CASSLRPGTSGAPYEQYF; CDR3 DNA: TGCGCCAGCAGCTTGCGGCCCGGGACTAGCGGGGCCCCCTACGAGCAGTACTTC
J gene: TRBJ1-1; D gene: -; V gene: TRBV4-2; clone size: few; CDR3 protein: CASSRGVGAEGTEAFF; CDR3 DNA: TGTGCCAGCAGCCGGGGAGTAGGGGCGGAAGGCACTGAAGCTTTCTTT
J gene: TRBJ1-1; D gene: TRBD1; V gene: TRBV2; clone size: -; CDR3 protein: CALQGADTEAFF; CDR3 DNA: TGTGCCTTACAGGGGGCGGACACTGAAGCTTTCTTT
J gene: TRBJ2-4; D gene: -; V gene: TRBV27; clone size: -; CDR3 protein: CASSLRDSQGVQYF; CDR3 DNA: TGTGCCAGCAGTTTAAGGGACTCACAAGGAGTTCAGTACTTC
J gene: TRBJ2-3; D gene: -; V gene: TRBV7-2; clone size: once; CDR3 protein: CASSLGGMSTDTQYF; CDR3 DNA: TGTGCCAGCAGCTTAGGGGGTATGAGCACAGATACGCAGTATTTT
J gene: TRBJ2-3; D gene: -; V gene: TRBV6-6; clone size: few; CDR3 protein: CALGGADTDTQYF; CDR3 DNA: TGTGCCCTAGGCGGGGCAGACACAGATACGCAGTATTTT
J gene: TRBJ2-1; D gene: TRBD2; V gene: TRBV7-2; clone size: many; CDR3 protein: CASSSQGREGEQFF; CDR3 DNA: TGTGCCAGCAGCTCCCAGGGCAGGGAGGGTGAGCAGTTCTTC
J gene: TRBJ2-7; D gene: -; V gene: TRBV15; clone size: few; CDR3 protein: CATSLHEAGSYEQYF; CDR3 DNA: TGTGCCACCAGCCTACACGAGGCCGGGTCCTACGAGCAGTACTTC
J gene: TRBJ2-3; D gene: TRBD1; V gene: TRBV12-3/TRBV12-4; clone size: few; CDR3 protein: CASSPRYRGGTDTQYF; CDR3 DNA: TGTGCCAGCAGTCCCCGGTACAGGGGGGGCACAGATACGCAGTATTTT
J gene: TRBJ2-1; D gene: -; V gene: TRBV7-2; clone size: many; CDR3 protein: CASSPPIAEDQFF; CDR3 DNA: TGTGCCAGCAGCCCGCCCATAGCGGAAGATCAGTTCTTC
J gene: TRBJ2-1; D gene: -; V gene: TRBV7-6; clone size: few; CDR3 protein: CASTSRQGGFGEQFF; CDR3 DNA: TGTGCCAGCACCTCCCGGCAGGGTGGTTTCGGTGAGCAGTTCTTC
J gene: TRBJ1-3; D gene: -; V gene: TRBV4-2; clone size: few; CDR3 protein: CASSQDGWGTGNTIYF; CDR3 DNA: TGTGCCAGCAGCCAAGATGGTTGGGGCACTGGAAACACCATATATTTT
J gene: TRBJ2-1; D gene: TRBD2; V gene: TRBV28; clone size: few; CDR3 protein: CASSFWLAGDSSYNEQFF; CDR3 DNA: TGTGCCAGCAGTTTTTGGCTAGCGGGAGATAGCTCCTACAATGAGCAGTTCTTC
J gene: TRBJ2-3; D gene: -; V gene: TRBV5-4; clone size: -; CDR3 protein: CASAGTDRGDTQYF; CDR3 DNA: TGTGCCAGTGCCGGGACCGACCGGGGTGATACGCAGTATTTT
J gene: TRBJ2-7; D gene: -; V gene: TRBV12-3/TRBV12-4; clone size: -; CDR3 protein: CASSARGPHEQYF; CDR3 DNA: TGTGCCAGCAGCGCGAGGGGTCCCCACGAGCAGTACTTC
J gene: TRBJ1-4; D gene: -; V gene: TRBV7-9; clone size: -; CDR3 protein: CASSRGQYEKLFF; CDR3 DNA: TGTGCCAGCAGCCGCGGACAGTATGAAAAACTGTTTTTT
J gene: TRBJ2-7; D gene: TRBD2; V gene: TRBV20-1; clone size: -; CDR3 protein: CSATRLAGVGEQYF; CDR3 DNA: TGCAGTGCTACCCGGCTAGCGGGAGTTGGGGAGCAGTACTTC
J gene: TRBJ2-3; D gene: -; V gene: TRBV7-9; clone size: -; CDR3 protein: CASKPPRGVNTDTQYF; CDR3 DNA: TGTGCCAGCAAGCCTCCGAGGGGGGTTAACACAGATACGCAGTATTTT
J gene: TRBJ2-7; D gene: -; V gene: TRBV6-1; clone size: few; CDR3 protein: CASSADFVGYYEQYF; CDR3 DNA: TGTGCCAGCAGTGCCGACTTTGTGGGGTACTACGAGCAGTACTTC
J gene: TRBJ1-2; D gene: -; V gene: TRBV6-1; clone size: few; CDR3 protein: CASSLQLNNYGYTF; CDR3 DNA: TGTGCCAGCAGTTTGCAGTTGAACAACTATGGCTACACCTTC
J gene: TRBJ1-3; D gene: -; V gene: TRBV7-9; clone size: few; CDR3 protein: CASSSRAFSGNTIYF; CDR3 DNA: TGTGCCAGCAGTTCCAGGGCTTTCTCTGGAAACACCATATATTTT
J gene: TRBJ1-2; D gene: -; V gene: TRBV4-1; clone size: -; CDR3 protein: CASSQDGGRPTGGYTF; CDR3 DNA: TGCGCCAGCAGCCAAGACGGGGGCAGGCCGACTGGGGGCTACACCTTC
J gene: TRBJ1-5; D gene: -; V gene: TRBV19; clone size: few; CDR3 protein: CASSIIALPNQPQHF; CDR3 DNA: TGTGCCAGTAGTATTATAGCCCTTCCCAATCAGCCCCAGCATTTT
J gene: TRBJ1-2; D gene: -; V gene: TRBV5-1; clone size: -; CDR3 protein: CASSFPALGTPSQGNYGYTF; CDR3 DNA: TGCGCCAGCAGCTTTCCTGCCCTCGGGACACCTAGTCAAGGGAATTATGGCTACACCTTC
J gene: TRBJ2-5; D gene: TRBD1; V gene: TRBV7-9; clone size: few; CDR3 protein: CASSFRGEGAETQYF; CDR3 DNA: TGTGCCAGCAGCTTCAGGGGAGAGGGGGCGGAGACCCAGTACTTC
J gene: TRBJ2-7; D gene: TRBD2; V gene: TRBV5-4; clone size: -; CDR3 protein: CASSLGLAGARNEQYF; CDR3 DNA: TGTGCCAGCAGCTTGGGACTAGCGGGCGCCCGTAACGAGCAGTACTTC
J gene: TRBJ2-3; D gene: TRBD2; V gene: TRBV7-2; clone size: -; CDR3 protein: CASSLVPSGITDTQYF; CDR3 DNA: TGTGCCAGCAGCTTAGTCCCTAGCGGGATCACAGATACGCAGTATTTT
J gene: TRBJ2-2; D gene: -; V gene: TRBV6-2/TRBV6-3; clone size: -; CDR3 protein: CASSYVPDYANTGELFF; CDR3 DNA: TGTGCCAGCAGTTACGTGCCCGACTACGCAAACACCGGGGAGCTGTTTTTT
J gene: TRBJ1-5; D gene: TRBD1; V gene: TRBV7-8; clone size: few; CDR3 protein: CASSYQKGASVEQPQHF; CDR3 DNA: TGTGCCAGCAGCTACCAAAAGGGGGCCTCAGTGGAACAGCCCCAGCATTTT
J gene: TRBJ2-3; D gene: -; V gene: TRBV7-2; clone size: few; CDR3 protein: CASTFPTLDTQYF; CDR3 DNA: TGTGCCAGCACCTTCCCCACGTTGGATACGCAGTATTTT
J gene: TRBJ2-3; D gene: -; V gene: TRBV7-2; clone size: few; CDR3 protein: CASSLGPYTTDTQYF; CDR3 DNA: TGTGCCAGCAGCTTAGGCCCATACACCACAGATACGCAGTATTTT
J gene: TRBJ1-1; D gene: TRBD1; V gene: TRBV2; clone size: -; CDR3 protein: CASAGDRAEAFF; CDR3 DNA: TGTGCCAGCGCCGGGGACAGGGCTGAAGCTTTCTTT
J gene: TRBJ2-5; D gene: TRBD2; V gene: TRBV11-2; clone size: -; CDR3 protein: CASSFTSGPGGTQYF; CDR3 DNA: TGTGCCAGCAGCTTCACTAGCGGGCCTGGAGGGACCCAGTACTTC
J gene: TRBJ2-2; D gene: -; V gene: TRBV2; clone size: once; CDR3 protein: CASSEWGTATGELFF; CDR3 DNA: TGTGCCAGCAGTGAGTGGGGGACCGCAACCGGGGAGCTGTTTTTT
J gene: TRBJ1-5; D gene: TRBD1; V gene: TRBV12-3/TRBV12-4; clone size: few; CDR3 protein: CASITTGGLQPQHF; CDR3 DNA: TGTGCCAGCATTACGACAGGGGGCCTTCAGCCCCAGCATTTT
J gene: TRBJ2-5; D gene: -; V gene: TRBV5-6; clone size: -; CDR3 protein: CASTDYGSTIQETQYF; CDR3 DNA: TGTGCCAGCACCGATTACGGGAGCACTATTCAAGAGACCCAGTACTTC
J gene: TRBJ2-1; D gene: TRBD1; V gene: TRBV5-4; clone size: -; CDR3 protein: CASSSPGGQLEQFF; CDR3 DNA: TGTGCCAGCAGCTCCCCAGGGGGACAGTTAGAGCAGTTCTTC
J gene: TRBJ2-5; D gene: -; V gene: TRBV7-4; clone size: -; CDR3 protein: CASPAGQETQYF; CDR3 DNA: TGTGCCAGCCCGGCGGGACAAGAGACCCAGTACTTC
J gene: TRBJ1-1; D gene: TRBD1; V gene: TRBV6-1; clone size: -; CDR3 protein: CASTATGGDTEAFF; CDR3 DNA: TGTGCCAGCACCGCAACAGGGGGGGACACTGAAGCTTTCTTT
J gene: TRBJ2-1; D gene: -; V gene: TRBV20-1; clone size: -; CDR3 protein: CSSNYGGKQFF; CDR3 DNA: TGCAGTTCTAACTATGGGGGTAAGCAGTTCTTC
J gene: TRBJ1-1; D gene: TRBD1; V gene: TRBV6-1; clone size: -; CDR3 protein: CASSAGQVPTEAFF; CDR3 DNA: TGTGCCAGCAGTGCGGGACAGGTTCCCACTGAAGCTTTCTTT
J gene: TRBJ2-1; D gene: -; V gene: TRBV12-3/TRBV12-4; clone size: few; CDR3 protein: CASSVAPHSYNGQFF; CDR3 DNA: TGTGCCAGCAGTGTAGCCCCCCACTCCTACAATGGGCAGTTCTTC
J gene: TRBJ2-2; D gene: -; V gene: TRBV28; clone size: few; CDR3 protein: CASMAGDTGELFF; CDR3 DNA: TGTGCCAGCATGGCAGGGGACACCGGGGAGCTGTTTTTT
J gene: TRBJ1-4; D gene: -; V gene: TRBV20-1; clone size: -; CDR3 protein: CSAREGINEKLFF; CDR3 DNA: TGCAGTGCTAGAGAGGGGATTAATGAAAAACTGTTTTTT
J gene: TRBJ2-5; D gene: TRBD2; V gene: TRBV6-1; clone size: few; CDR3 protein: CASRLAGEGETQYF; CDR3 DNA: TGTGCCAGCAGACTAGCGGGAGAAGGGGAGACCCAGTACTTC
J gene: TRBJ2-1; D gene: TRBD2; V gene: TRBV4-2; clone size: few; CDR3 protein: CASAKWGGDEQFF; CDR3 DNA: TGTGCCAGCGCCAAGTGGGGGGGGGATGAGCAGTTCTTC
J gene: TRBJ1-4; D gene: -; V gene: TRBV6-2/TRBV6-3; clone size: -; CDR3 protein: CASSLTGRGGQWNEKLFF; CDR3 DNA: TGTGCCAGCAGTTTGACAGGACGAGGTGGACAGTGGAATGAAAAACTGTTTTTT
J gene: TRBJ2-3; D gene: -; V gene: TRBV6-2/TRBV6-3; clone size: -; CDR3 protein: CASSYTFGTGTSTDTQYF; CDR3 DNA: TGTGCCAGCAGTTATACCTTTGGGACGGGTACCAGCACAGATACGCAGTATTTT